The 10 T cell receptor beta chains below were found in one sample sequenced in a study of EBV T-cell therapy then PD-1 blockade in nasopharyngeal carcinoma. The time point was: 266 days after commencement of treatment, after nivolumab therapy. Treatment here: AdE1-LMPpoly-expanded autologous EBV-specific T-cell therapy followed by anti-PD-1 nivolumab. Their antigens are not known. Some clones are missing from TCRdb's copy, which holds only in-frame ones; the method was immunoSEQ multiplex PCR. This table holds over 20,000 clones, 84% found once. The sequencing here drew on CD8+ T cells from blood, taken around day 240 from a patient whose treatment included autologous EBV-specific T cells and nivolumab. The receptors shown here come from a man aged 40-49 years with nasopharyngeal carcinoma.

The V call is TRBV7-9, the J call TRBJ1-1; no clear D gene. This CDR3 has 13 residues. Germline CDR1 reads SEHNR; CDR2 reads FQNEAQ (reference sequence). Trimming took 6 bases from V and 6 from J, leaving 14 bases between them. The CDR3 here is CASRLPGVPEAFF. The DNA of the CDR3 is TGTGCCAGCAGGCTGCCGGGAGTGCCTGAAGCTTTCTTT.

This clone turned up a few times. V is TRBV7-9 and J is TRBJ2-7; D uncertain. Germline V gives CDR1 SEHNR, CDR2 FQNEAQ (reference sequence). With 6 bases removed from V and 1 base from J, the gap between germline ends came to 16 bases. This CDR3 is 15 amino acids long. This CDR3 is CASSPVTSKSYEQYF. In DNA form, the CDR3 reads TGTGCCAGCAGTCCAGTGACAAGCAAATCCTACGAGCAGTACTTC.

This sequence joins TRBV25-1 and TRBJ1-6; possibly TRBD1 for D (5 bases). V was clipped by 2 bases and J by 9 bases, with 11 bases between them. Germline CDR1 reads MGHDK; CDR2 reads SYGVNS. The CDR3 is made up of 14 amino acids. The CDR3 DNA reads as TGTGCCAGCAGTGAAGAACAGGAGAGTTCACCCCTCCACTTT. This codes for CASSEEQESSPLHF.

The chain recombines TRBV5-6 with TRBJ2-7; 13 bases are shared with TRBD2. Germline trimming cut 3 bases from V and 5 bases from J; bases unmatched to any gene: 5. In germline, CDR1 is SGHDT, CDR2 YYEEEE. This CDR3 comprises 15 residues. For the CDR3, the DNA is TGTGCCAGCAGCTCTGGACTAGCGGGGGCCCACGAGCAGTACTTC. It specifies CASSSGLAGAHEQYF.

V usage is TRBV6-1 and J usage is TRBJ1-6, with a possible D match to TRBD1 (5 bases). CDR3 length: 16 amino acids. Germline assignment: CDR1 MNHNS and CDR2 SASEGT. The V gene lost 0 bases and the J gene lost 7 bases, with 13 bases spanning the gap. The DNA for the CDR3 is TGTGCCAGCAGTGAAGCGCGGCGGGGCCTCAATTCACCCCTCCACTTT. Protein: CASSEARRGLNSPLHF.

J is TRBJ1-2 and V is TRBV7-8; D is perhaps TRBD1 (6 bases). The CDR3 spans 12 residues. The germline gives CDR1 SGHVS, CDR2 FQNEAQ. V dropped 5 bases and J dropped 6 bases, with 10 bases sitting between them. CDR3 DNA sequence: TGTGCCAGCAGCCCGCGGACAGATGGCTACACCTTC. It codes for CASSPRTDGYTF.

J is TRBJ2-7 and V is TRBV6-2 or TRBV6-3; no clear D. The CDR3 sequence is 12 residues long. Trimming shortened V by 3 bases and J by 7 bases, and 10 bases separated the two germline ends. CDR1 and CDR2 from the germline V gene are MNHEY and SVGEGT. Written as DNA, the CDR3 is TGTGCCAGCAGTTATTTACCCGGGGAGCAGTACTTC. It yields the protein CASSYLPGEQYF.

The chain joins TRBV27 to TRBJ2-5; 9 bases are shared with TRBD1. This CDR3 spans 13 amino acids. Trimming removed 6 bases from V and 7 bases from J; junction bases left unmatched: 6. Germline V lookup: CDR1 MNHEY, CDR2 SMNVEV (reference sequence). The CDR3 sequence is CASSPGTGLTQYF. The CDR3 DNA is TGTGCCAGCAGCCCCGGGACAGGGTTGACCCAGTACTTC.

The rearrangement joins TRBV27 to TRBJ1-1; D is undetermined. The germline V gene encodes CDR1 MNHEY and CDR2 SMNVEV (reference sequence). The CDR3 sequence is 12 residues long. With 4 bases removed from V and 8 bases from J, the gap between germline ends came to 11 bases. CDR3 DNA: TGTGCCAGCAGTTGGCCGGGAACAGAAGCTTTCTTT. It translates to CASSWPGTEAFF.

The chain has TRBV6-2 or TRBV6-3 and TRBJ1-6; D gene ambiguous. CDR1 and CDR2 (germline): MNHEY, SVGEGT. The CDR3 is 13 residues long. V dropped 5 bases and J dropped 9 bases, with 11 bases sitting between them. The CDR3 loop is CASSTVGRSPLHF. The CDR3 bases are TGTGCCAGCAGTACAGTAGGTCGTTCACCCCTCCACTTT.